The rows below give T cell receptor beta chains drawn from one sample of a study of blood T cell repertoires in COVID-19. TCRdb's table, derived via immunoSEQ multiplex PCR, lists solely in-frame clones and lacks some. The table lists more than 350,000 clones, around nine tenths of them singletons, with approximately 10% in the top ten. Sequencing was carried out using PBMCs or T cells enriched from blood (not recorded which). The receptor set was obtained from a woman aged 50 to 60 who had recovered from COVID-19. The CDR3 runs from the conserved cysteine through the conserved F or W.

V | CDR3
TRBV7-2 | CASSLERDTYGYTF
TRBV9 | CASSVGGLSTEAFF
TRBV6-2/TRBV6-3 | CASSPGQGAWAADTQYF
TRBV2 | CASEQGYTEAFF
TRBV2 | CASKTSGGNGKTQYF
TRBV4-1 | CASSQDGGGGQPQHF
TRBV10-3 | CAISESSFSGANVLTF
TRBV7-3 | CASSLSGRNTEAFF
TRBV6-6 | CASSYSIRESGNTIYF
TRBV3-1/TRBV3-2 | CASSQVTGGGYGYTF
TRBV4-1 | CASSSSSNEKLFF